Listed below are T cell receptor beta chains from one sample, sequenced in a study of blood T cell repertoires in COVID-19. Only in-frame clones appear in the TCRdb table, and some are missing; sequencing was by immunoSEQ multiplex PCR. Among 14,000 or so clones listed, roughly 84% were seen once. The source material was peripheral blood. The origin of the receptors is a woman in her fifties or sixties with active or convalescent COVID-19. The CDR3 runs from the conserved cysteine through the conserved F or W. D genes are given only for firm matches. Rows give clone size only sometimes, using once, few, many, or a class for an expanded clone.

cdr3_aa,cdr3_nt,v_call,d_call,clone_size,j_call
CASIGQGVSGELFF,TGTGCCAGCATAGGACAGGGTGTGTCCGGGGAGCTGTTTTTT,TRBV2,TRBD1,.,TRBJ2-2
CSVDRQDRVRLSDTQYF,TGCAGCGTTGATAGGCAGGACAGGGTGAGATTGTCAGATACGCAGTATTTT,TRBV29-1,TRBD1,.,TRBJ2-3
CAWSVTEGVQYF,TGTGCCTGGAGTGTAACCGAGGGGGTGCAGTACTTC,TRBV30,.,medium-sized,TRBJ2-7
CASSKTGSEAFF,TGTGCCAGCAGTAAGACAGGGTCTGAAGCTTTCTTT,TRBV27,TRBD1,.,TRBJ1-1
CASSQDSRDRDGSPLHF,TGCGCCAGCAGCCAAGATAGCCGGGACAGGGATGGGTCACCCCTCCACTTT,TRBV4-1,TRBD1,.,TRBJ1-6
CASSGASTDTQYF,TGTGCCAGCAGCGGGGCTAGCACAGATACGCAGTATTTT,TRBV9,.,.,TRBJ2-3
CASSIRNSGANVLTF,TGTGCCAGTAGTATCCGTAACTCTGGGGCCAACGTCCTGACTTTC,TRBV19,.,.,TRBJ2-6
CASSILPGEHQPQHF,TGTGCCAGTAGTATTCTGCCAGGGGAACATCAGCCCCAGCATTTT,TRBV19,.,once,TRBJ1-5
CASSSGTGVEKLFF,TGTGCCAGCAGCTCCGGGACAGGGGTTGAAAAACTGTTTTTT,TRBV5-5,TRBD1,.,TRBJ1-4
CSVAMGTGDSPLHF,TGCAGCGTTGCTATGGGGACAGGGGACTCACCCCTCCACTTT,TRBV29-1,TRBD1,.,TRBJ1-6